One sample yielded the 19 T cell receptor beta chains listed below, sequenced in a study of shared clonotypes between healthy human individuals (TCRdb year 2020). For the CD8 naive samples, CD45RO-negative cells were positively selected for CCR7, yielding a CD45RA+CCR7+ population from which TemRA cells were excluded. The library came from the immunoSEQ multiplex PCR assay. In its TCRdb copy, this immuneACCESS table keeps in-frame sequences only and misses some clones. Where compared with another copy, unresolved V genes explain less than half of these, and the others have no known cause. This sample lists roughly 550,000 clones; 95% to 96% were detected once. About 0.11% of the sample is held by the ten biggest clonotypes. The sequenced sample consisted of naive CD8+ T cells sorted from blood. The cell subset or site label for this specimen denotes: CD45RA+CCR7+. Receptors originate from a woman under 40 in good health.

This chain links TRBV9 with TRBJ1-3; 9 bases map to TRBD1. The germline V gene has CDR1 SGDLS and CDR2 YYNGEE. The CDR3 length is 15 residues. V was pared by 4 bases and J by 4 bases, with 6 bases of the junction left unmatched. For the CDR3, the DNA is TGTGCCAGCAGCCCAGGACAGGGGAACGGAAACACCATATATTTT. Protein sequence: CASSPGQGNGNTIYF.

The gene calls are TRBV7-8 and TRBJ1-6, with unresolved D. Germline-derived CDR1 and CDR2 are SGHVS and FQNEAQ. Trimming pared 1 base from V and 3 bases from J, leaving 7 bases between. The CDR3 runs 15 residues. CDR3 nucleotide sequence: TGTGCCAGCAGCTTAGGAACCGGCTATAATTCACCCCTCCACTTT. Its protein product is CASSLGTGYNSPLHF.

This chain connects TRBV27 to TRBJ1-2; 12 positions agree with TRBD1. The CDR3 extends over 16 amino acids. V was clipped by 2 bases and J by 8 bases; unmatched bases: 9. Germline CDR1 reads MNHEY; CDR2 reads SMNVEV (reference sequence). In DNA form, the CDR3 reads TGTGCCAGCAGTTTAGGGCCGGGACAGGGGGCATGGGGCTACACCTTC. The encoded protein is CASSLGPGQGAWGYTF.

This clone showed up just once. V is TRBV10-1 and J is TRBJ2-5, with D possibly called TRBD1 or TRBD2 (5 bases each). Trimming stripped 4 bases from V and 9 bases from J, with 18 bases between. The CDR3 consists of 14 residues. Germline CDR1 and CDR2: WNHNN and SYGVQD (reference sequence). Here the CDR3 reads CASSGVIGTEAQYF. CDR3 nucleotides: TGCGCCAGCAGTGGGGTTATCGGGACCGAGGCCCAGTACTTC.

The V and J genes are TRBV16 and TRBJ1-4; D not certain. Germline V gene sequence: CDR1 KGHSY, CDR2 FQNENV. CDR3 size: 15 residues. V lost 0 bases to trimming and J lost 5 bases, with 10 bases between them. The CDR3 protein is CASSQSRTRNEKLFF. The DNA of the CDR3 is TGTGCCAGCAGCCAATCTCGGACGAGGAATGAAAAACTGTTTTTT.

The chain uses TRBV7-6 and TRBJ2-7; the D gene is possibly TRBD2 (5 bases). CDR1 SGHVS and CDR2 FNYEAQ come from the germline V gene. CDR3 length: 14 amino acids. Deletions cut 5 bases from V and 2 bases from J, with 13 bases between. In DNA, the CDR3 is TGTGCCAGCAGCCCTGCGGGCCCGACCTACGAGCAGTACTTC. Translating gives CASSPAGPTYEQYF.

The CDR3 nucleotides are TGTGCCAGCAGTGATGGCATCCGCTCCTACAATGAGCAGTTCTTC. Protein: CASSDGIRSYNEQFF. This sequence joins TRBV2 and TRBJ2-1; the D is unclear. The CDR3 totals 15 residues. Trimming cost V 3 bases and J 0 bases, with 9 bases left between them. CDR1 and CDR2 (germline): SNHLY, FYNNEI. The variable domain in full, with the rest retrieved from reference TRBV2 and TRBJ2-1, is EPEVTQTPSHQVTQMGQEVILRCVPISNHLYFYWYRQILGQKVEFLVSFYNNEISEKSEIFDDQFSVERPDGSNFTLKIRSTKLEDSAMYFCASSDGIRSYNEQFFGPGTRLTVL.

The genes are TRBV5-1 and TRBJ2-7; D may correspond to TRBD1 or TRBD2 (5 bases each). V lost 4 bases and J lost 3, with 11 bases in between. CDR1 SGHRS and CDR2 YFSETQ come from the germline V gene. The CDR3 length is 13 residues. The CDR3 DNA sequence: TGCGCCAGCAGCGTGGGACGGGACTACGAGCAGTACTTC. Protein sequence: CASSVGRDYEQYF. Together with reference TRBV5-1 and TRBJ2-7, the CDR3 gives the full variable domain: KAGVTQTPRYLIKTRGQQVTLSCSPISGHRSVSWYQQTPGQGLQFLFEYFSETQRNKGNFPGRFSGRQFSNSRSEMNVSTLELGDSALYLCASSVGRDYEQYFGPGTRLTVT.

This chain uses TRBV27 with TRBJ2-2, with D maybe TRBD1 (6 bases). This CDR3 region has 17 residues. The germline V gene encodes CDR1 MNHEY and CDR2 SMNVEV (reference sequence). V gave up 4 bases and J gave up 6 bases, with 21 bases separating them. The CDR3 DNA is TGTGCCAGCAGTTCCCGGTTTCTGCAGGGGTCTCCCGGGGAGCTGTTTTTT. Its protein product is CASSSRFLQGSPGELFF.

Only a few counts were recorded for this clone. The rearrangement uses TRBV7-9 and TRBJ1-5; D is undetermined. There are 12 residues in the CDR3. CDR1 SEHNR and CDR2 FQNEAQ come from the germline V gene (reference sequence). V was pared by 5 bases and J by 7 bases, with 9 bases between. DNA for the CDR3: TGTGCCAGCAGCGAGGATGGGCAGCCCCAGCATTTT. As protein: CASSEDGQPQHF.

This clone has a single count. DNA for the CDR3: TGTGCCAGCAGCTTATTGTCTGGGGAGCTGTTTTTT. It is translated as CASSLLSGELFF. The rearrangement uses TRBV13 and TRBJ2-2; D remains unclear. CDR1 is PRHDT, CDR2 FYEKMQ, per germline (reference sequence). Trimming took 2 bases from V and 8 from J, leaving 6 bases between them. The CDR3 has 12 amino acids.

The rearrangement links TRBV5-4 to TRBJ2-3, with 7 bases that match TRBD2. After removal of 4 bases from V and 9 bases from J, the junction contained 5 bases not matched to a gene. The CDR3 runs 12 residues. Germline V CDR1 and CDR2: SGHNT, YYREEE (reference sequence). The CDR3 region has the DNA TGTGCCAGCAGCACGGGGGACTACACGCAGTATTTT. Residues: CASSTGDYTQYF.

The rearrangement joins TRBV10-3 to TRBJ2-1; 9 nucleotides match TRBD2. Germline V gives CDR1 ENHRY, CDR2 SYGVKD. The CDR3 is 17 amino acids. V was clipped by 0 bases and J by 6 bases; unmatched bases: 9. The CDR3 coding sequence is TGTGCCATCAGTGAGTCTAGGGCTAGCGGGGATTTCAATGAGCAGTTCTTC. Residues: CAISESRASGDFNEQFF.

This clone was picked up one time. This chain links TRBV7-6 with TRBJ2-1; 7 bases are a match to TRBD1. Per the germline V gene, CDR1 is SGHVS and CDR2 is FNYEAQ. The length of the CDR3 is 13 residues. J gave up 9 bases and V 4 bases, and 6 bases lay outside the gene matches. This CDR3 reads CASSSAGQVEQFF. The CDR3, as DNA: TGTGCCAGCAGCTCGGCCGGACAGGTTGAGCAGTTCTTC.

The V call is TRBV4-2, the J call TRBJ1-3; D not certain. V was trimmed by 3 bases and J by 6 bases, leaving 18 bases between them. The CDR3 length is 16 residues. The germline V gene has CDR1 LGHNA and CDR2 YNFKEQ. The CDR3 DNA reads TGTGCCAGCAGCCAGAGACACAAGATGAGTGAAAACACCATATATTTT. Protein: CASSQRHKMSENTIYF.

The rearrangement links TRBV28 to TRBJ2-7; D possibly matches TRBD1 or TRBD2 (6 bases each). V was shortened by 6 bases and J by 7 bases, with 16 bases between the two germline ends. There are 13 residues in the CDR3. The germline gives CDR1 MDHEN, CDR2 SYDVKM. The CDR3 region has the DNA TGTGCCAGCAGACGGGGGCTCCTGGGAGAGCAGTACTTC. It is translated as CASRRGLLGEQYF.

This clone was found once. V gene TRBV5-1 combines with J gene TRBJ2-7; the D is unclear. The CDR3 totals 16 residues. Germline V gene lookup returns CDR1 SGHRS and CDR2 YFSETQ. V was clipped by 1 base and J by 0 bases, with 14 bases between them. The CDR3 region has the DNA TGCGCCAGCAGCTTGTCGACGGCAGCTATCTCCTACGAGCAGTACTTC. Its protein is CASSLSTAAISYEQYF.

V gene TRBV15 combines with J gene TRBJ2-5; D gene unclear. V lost 0 bases and J lost 0, with 8 bases in between. The CDR3 is 15 amino acids. Germline-derived CDR1 and CDR2 are LNHNV and YYDKDF (reference sequence). CDR3 DNA sequence: TGTGCCACCAGCAGAGACCGGGTCAACCAAGAGACCCAGTACTTC. Translation gives CATSRDRVNQETQYF.

This chain uses TRBV28 with TRBJ1-1; D not resolved. This CDR3 has 13 residues. Germline CDR1 reads MDHEN; CDR2 reads SYDVKM. V shed 6 bases and J shed 1 base, with 9 bases lying between them. CDR3 amino acids: CASSPLGNTEAFF. In nucleotides, the CDR3 is TGTGCCAGCAGCCCCCTGGGGAACACTGAAGCTTTCTTT. The full variable domain, with the rest looked up from reference TRBV28 and TRBJ1-1, is DVKVTQSSRYLVKRTGEKVFLECVQDMDHENMFWYRQDPGLGLRLIYFSYDVKMKEKGDIPEGYSVSREKKERFSLILESASTNQTSMYLCASSPLGNTEAFFGQGTRLTVV.